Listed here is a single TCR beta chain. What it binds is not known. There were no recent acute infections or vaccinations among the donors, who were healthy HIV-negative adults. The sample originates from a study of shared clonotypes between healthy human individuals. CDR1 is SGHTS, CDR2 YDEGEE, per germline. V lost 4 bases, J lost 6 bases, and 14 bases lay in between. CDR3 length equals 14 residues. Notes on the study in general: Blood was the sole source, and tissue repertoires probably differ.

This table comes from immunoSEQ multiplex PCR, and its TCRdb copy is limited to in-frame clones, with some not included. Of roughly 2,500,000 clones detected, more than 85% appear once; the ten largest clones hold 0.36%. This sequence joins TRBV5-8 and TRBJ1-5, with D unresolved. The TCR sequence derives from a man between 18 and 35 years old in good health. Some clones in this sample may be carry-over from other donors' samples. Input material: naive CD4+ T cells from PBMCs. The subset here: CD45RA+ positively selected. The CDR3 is CASSVPSYVQPQHF. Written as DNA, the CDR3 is TGTGCCAGCAGCGTGCCCTCATATGTTCAGCCCCAGCATTTT. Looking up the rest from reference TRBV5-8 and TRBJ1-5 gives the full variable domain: EAGVTQSPTHLIKTRGQQATLRCSPISGHTSVYWYQQALGLGLQFLLWYDEGEERNRGNFPPRFSGRQFPNYSSELNVNALELEDSALYLCASSVPSYVQPQHFGDGTRLSIL.